The table lists the clone carrying this T cell receptor beta chain with a few counts. Per the germline V gene, CDR1 is SEHNR and CDR2 is FQNEAQ (reference sequence). The CDR3 loop spans 12 amino acids. V was clipped by 1 base and J by 8 bases, with 6 bases between them. In TCRdb, the RT-PCR reads were re-called with MiXCR into one record per CDR3 protein. Counted here are about 680,000 distinct CDR3 sequences, 12% to 15% occurring once; the ten biggest clones make up roughly 4%. The V gene is TRBV7-9, the J gene TRBJ2-1; no definite D call. Input material: memory CD4+ T cells from blood. This TCR was recovered from a female donor in good health, serving as a healthy control. The CDR3 DNA reads TGTGCCAGCAGCTTAGAGCTGCATGAGCAGTTCTTC. This translates into CASSLELHEQFF. The full variable domain, completed using reference TRBV7-9 and TRBJ2-1, is DTGVSQNPRHKITKRGQNVTFRCDPISEHNRLYWYRQTLGQGPEFLTYFQNEAQLEKSRLLSDRFSAERPKGSFSTLEIQRTEQGDSAMYLCASSLELHEQFFGPGTRLTVL.